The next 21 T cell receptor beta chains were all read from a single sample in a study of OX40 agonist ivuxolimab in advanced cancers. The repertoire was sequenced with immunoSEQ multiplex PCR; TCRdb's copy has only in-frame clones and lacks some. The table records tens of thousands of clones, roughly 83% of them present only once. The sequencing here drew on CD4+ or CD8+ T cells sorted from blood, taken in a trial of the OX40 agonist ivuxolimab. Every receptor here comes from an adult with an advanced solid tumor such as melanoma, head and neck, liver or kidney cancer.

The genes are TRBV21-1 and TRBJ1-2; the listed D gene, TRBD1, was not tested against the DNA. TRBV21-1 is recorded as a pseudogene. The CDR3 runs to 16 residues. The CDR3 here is CASSKAFADRIYGYTF. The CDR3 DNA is TGTGCCAGCAGCAAAGCCTTCGCCGACAGAATCTATGGCTACACCTTC.

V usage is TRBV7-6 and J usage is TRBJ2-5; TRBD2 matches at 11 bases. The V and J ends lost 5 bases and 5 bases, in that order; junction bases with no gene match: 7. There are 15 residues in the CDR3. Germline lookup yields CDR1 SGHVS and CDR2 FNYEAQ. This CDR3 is CASSILAGGAETQYF. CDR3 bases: TGTGCCAGCAGCATCTTAGCGGGGGGGGCGGAGACCCAGTACTTC.

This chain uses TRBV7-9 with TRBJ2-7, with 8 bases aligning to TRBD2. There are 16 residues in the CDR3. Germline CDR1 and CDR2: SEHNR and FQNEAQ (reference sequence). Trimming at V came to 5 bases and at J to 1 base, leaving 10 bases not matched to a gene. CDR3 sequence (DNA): TGTGCCAGCAGCCCCCGGGAGGGGGGCGCTTCCTACGAGCAGTACTTC. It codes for CASSPREGGASYEQYF.

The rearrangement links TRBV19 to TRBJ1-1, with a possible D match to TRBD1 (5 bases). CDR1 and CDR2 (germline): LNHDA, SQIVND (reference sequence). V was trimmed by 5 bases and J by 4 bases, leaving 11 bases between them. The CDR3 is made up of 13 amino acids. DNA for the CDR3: TGTGCCAGTAGTTGGGCAGGGCTCACTGAAGCTTTCTTT. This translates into CASSWAGLTEAFF.

DNA for the CDR3: TGTGCCAGCAGCCAATCGGCAAATTCACCCCTCCACTTT. Its protein product is CASSQSANSPLHF. The chain joins TRBV14 to TRBJ1-6, with D unresolved. The CDR3 is 13 amino acids. Looked up from germline, CDR1 is SGHDN and CDR2 is FVKESK. Trimming shortened V by 2 bases and J by 7 bases, and 6 bases separated the two germline ends.

DNA of the CDR3: TGTGCCAGTAGTACCGGAACTCTCTGGGGCTACACCTTC. It yields the protein CASSTGTLWGYTF. The chain links TRBV19 to TRBJ1-2; no firm D call. Germline V gene data show CDR1 as LNHDA and CDR2 as SQIVND (reference sequence). Trimming took 4 bases from V and 8 from J, leaving 14 bases between them. The CDR3 runs 13 residues.

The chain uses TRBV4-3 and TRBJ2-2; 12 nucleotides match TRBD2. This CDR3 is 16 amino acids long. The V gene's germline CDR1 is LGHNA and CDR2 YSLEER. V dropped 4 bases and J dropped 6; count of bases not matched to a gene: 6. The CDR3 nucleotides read TGCGCCAGCAGCCCCGGACTAGCGGGGAAGCCCGGGGAGCTGTTTTTT. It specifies CASSPGLAGKPGELFF.

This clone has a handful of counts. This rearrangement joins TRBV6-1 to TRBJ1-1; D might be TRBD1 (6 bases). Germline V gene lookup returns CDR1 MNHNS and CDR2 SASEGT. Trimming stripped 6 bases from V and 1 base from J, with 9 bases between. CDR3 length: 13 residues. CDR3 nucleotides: TGTGCCAGCAGGGGGGCCTCGAACACTGAAGCTTTCTTT. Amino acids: CASRGASNTEAFF.

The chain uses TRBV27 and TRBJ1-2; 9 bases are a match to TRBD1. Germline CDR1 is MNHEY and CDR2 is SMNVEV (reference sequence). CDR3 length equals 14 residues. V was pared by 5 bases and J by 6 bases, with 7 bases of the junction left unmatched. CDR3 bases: TGTGCCAGCAGTCCCTCACAGGGGGCAGATGGCTACACCTTC. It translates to CASSPSQGADGYTF.

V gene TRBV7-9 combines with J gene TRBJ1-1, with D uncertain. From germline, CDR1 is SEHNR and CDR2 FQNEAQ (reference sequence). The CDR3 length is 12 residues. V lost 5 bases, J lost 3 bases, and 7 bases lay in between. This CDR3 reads CASSHGDTEAFF. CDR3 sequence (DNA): TGTGCCAGCAGCCATGGGGACACTGAAGCTTTCTTT.

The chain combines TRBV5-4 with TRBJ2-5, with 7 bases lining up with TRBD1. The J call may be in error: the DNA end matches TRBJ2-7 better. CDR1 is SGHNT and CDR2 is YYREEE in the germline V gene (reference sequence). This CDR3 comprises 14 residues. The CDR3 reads CASSGAGTDYEQYF. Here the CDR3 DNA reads TGTGCCAGCAGCGGCGCCGGGACAGATTACGAGCAGTACTTC.

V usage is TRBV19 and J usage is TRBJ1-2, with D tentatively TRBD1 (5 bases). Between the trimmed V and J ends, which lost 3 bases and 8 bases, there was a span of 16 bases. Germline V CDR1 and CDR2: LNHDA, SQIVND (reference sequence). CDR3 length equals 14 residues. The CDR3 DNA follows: TGTGCCAGTAGTATCGGGTGGGGCCGGAGGGGCTACACCTTC. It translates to CASSIGWGRRGYTF.

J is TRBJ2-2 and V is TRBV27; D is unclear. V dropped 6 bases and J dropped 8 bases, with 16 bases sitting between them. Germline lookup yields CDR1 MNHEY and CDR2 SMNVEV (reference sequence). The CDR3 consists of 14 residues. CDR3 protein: CASRRLGVGGELFF. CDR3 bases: TGTGCCAGCAGGCGACTGGGTGTGGGAGGGGAGCTGTTTTTT.

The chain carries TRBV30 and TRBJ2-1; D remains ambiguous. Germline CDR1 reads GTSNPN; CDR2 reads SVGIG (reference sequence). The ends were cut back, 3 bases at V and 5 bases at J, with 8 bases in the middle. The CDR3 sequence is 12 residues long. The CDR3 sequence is CAWSPSHNEQFF. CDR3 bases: TGTGCCTGGAGCCCCAGCCACAATGAGCAGTTCTTC. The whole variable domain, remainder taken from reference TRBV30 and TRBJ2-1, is SQTIHQWPATLVQPVGSPLSLECTVEGTSNPNLYWYRQAAGRGLQLLFYSVGIGQISSEVPQNLSASRPQDRQFILSSKKLLLSDSGFYLCAWSPSHNEQFFGPGTRLTVL.

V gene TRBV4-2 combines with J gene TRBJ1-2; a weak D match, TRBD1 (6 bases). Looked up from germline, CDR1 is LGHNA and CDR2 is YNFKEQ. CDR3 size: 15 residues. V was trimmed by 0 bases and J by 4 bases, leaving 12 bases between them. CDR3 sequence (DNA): TGTGCCAGCAGCCAAGATCGTGGCAGGGGCTATGGCTACACCTTC. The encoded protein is CASSQDRGRGYGYTF.

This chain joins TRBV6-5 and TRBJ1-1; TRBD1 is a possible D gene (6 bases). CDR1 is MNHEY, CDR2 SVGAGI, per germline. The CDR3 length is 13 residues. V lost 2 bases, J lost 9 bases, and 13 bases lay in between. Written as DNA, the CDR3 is TGTGCCAGCAGTTACCCCACAGGGTTCCAAGCTTTCTTT. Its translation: CASSYPTGFQAFF.

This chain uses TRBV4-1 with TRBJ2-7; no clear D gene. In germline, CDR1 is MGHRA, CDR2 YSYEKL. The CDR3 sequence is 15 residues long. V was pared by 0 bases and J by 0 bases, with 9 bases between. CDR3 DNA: TGCGCCAGCAGCCAAGAGGTAAAGGGCTCCTACGAGCAGTACTTC. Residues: CASSQEVKGSYEQYF.

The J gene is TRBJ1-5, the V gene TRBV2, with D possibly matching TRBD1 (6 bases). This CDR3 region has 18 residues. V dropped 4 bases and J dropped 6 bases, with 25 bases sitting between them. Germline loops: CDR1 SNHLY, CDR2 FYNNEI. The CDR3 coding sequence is TGTGCCAGCAGTGGCGTACAGGGAAGTCCTGACGACGGTCAGCCCCAGCATTTT. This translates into CASSGVQGSPDDGQPQHF.

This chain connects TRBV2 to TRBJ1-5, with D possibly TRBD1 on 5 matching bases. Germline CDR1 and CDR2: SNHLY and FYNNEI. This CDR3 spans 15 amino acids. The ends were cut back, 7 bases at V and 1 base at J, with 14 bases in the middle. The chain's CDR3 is CASTQLGGSNQPQHF. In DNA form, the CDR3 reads TGTGCCAGCACTCAGCTGGGGGGGAGCAATCAGCCCCAGCATTTT.

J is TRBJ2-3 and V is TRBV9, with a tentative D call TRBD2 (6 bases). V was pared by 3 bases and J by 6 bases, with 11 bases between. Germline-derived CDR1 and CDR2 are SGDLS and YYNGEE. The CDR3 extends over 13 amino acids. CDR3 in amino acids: CASSAGGIDTQYF. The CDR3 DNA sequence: TGTGCCAGCAGCGCTGGAGGGATTGATACGCAGTATTTT.

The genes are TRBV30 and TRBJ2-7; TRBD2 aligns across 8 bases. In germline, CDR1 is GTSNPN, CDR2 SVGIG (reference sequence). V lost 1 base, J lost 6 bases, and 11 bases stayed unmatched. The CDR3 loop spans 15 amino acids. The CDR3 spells CAWSGGPGLEAEQYF. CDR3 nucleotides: TGTGCCTGGAGTGGGGGCCCGGGACTAGAGGCCGAGCAGTACTTC. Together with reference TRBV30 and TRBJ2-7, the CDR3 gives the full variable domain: SQTIHQWPATLVQPVGSPLSLECTVEGTSNPNLYWYRQAAGRGLQLLFYSVGIGQISSEVPQNLSASRPQDRQFILSSKKLLLSDSGFYLCAWSGGPGLEAEQYFGPGTRLTVT.